A single sample gave rise to the 30 T cell receptor beta chains below, sequenced in a study of shared clonotypes between healthy human individuals. Sequencing was performed with immunoSEQ multiplex PCR; in TCRdb, only in-frame clones are kept and a portion is missing. Among some 1 million clones listed, around 74% were seen once. Material: memory CD4+ T cells sorted from blood. Indicated subset: CD45RA-negative fraction. The receptors originated from a man between 18 and 35 years old in good health.

The genes are TRBV11-2 and TRBJ2-5; D possibly corresponds to TRBD1 (5 bases). The CDR3 covers 14 residues. In germline, CDR1 is SGHAT, CDR2 FQNNGV. Trimming left V 6 bases short and J 4 bases short, with 15 bases between. CDR3 in DNA: TGTGCCAGCAGGAGACAGTTGACGGGAGAGACCCAGTACTTC. As protein: CASRRQLTGETQYF. Full variable domain (rest looked up from reference TRBV11-2 and TRBJ2-5): EAGVAQSPRYKIIEKRQSVAFWCNPISGHATLYWYQQILGQGPKLLIQFQNNGVVDDSQLPKDRFSAERLKGVDSTLKIQPAKLEDSAVYLCASRRQLTGETQYFGPGTRLLVL.

This chain uses TRBV9 with TRBJ2-7, with TRBD1 matching over 7 bases. The length of the CDR3 is 16 residues. The J segment lost 2 bases and the V segment lost 2 bases, leaving 10 bases of the junction unmatched. The germline V gene encodes CDR1 SGDLS and CDR2 YYNGEE. CDR3 loop: CASSVGEDRITYEQYF. CDR3 bases: TGTGCCAGCAGCGTGGGAGAGGACAGGATCACCTACGAGCAGTACTTC.

Turning to this clone: At one end, the junction sequence differs from germline, possibly due to a read error. The CDR3 is CSAPHQGTQYF. The DNA for the CDR3 is TGCAGTGCCCCTCACCAAGGGACCCAGTACTTC. The V gene is TRBV20-1, the J gene TRBJ2-5; D not certain. The V gene's germline CDR1 is DFQATT and CDR2 SNEGSKA (reference sequence). The CDR3 spans 11 residues.

As regards this clone: A much bigger clone sits one base away, suggesting this may be a read error. The V and J genes are TRBV11-2 and TRBJ2-2; D is uncertain. This CDR3 has 13 residues. Per the germline V gene, CDR1 is SGHAT and CDR2 is FQNNGV. The V end was cut by 5 bases, the J end by 1 base, with 5 bases between. CDR3 region: CASSNVNTGELFF. CDR3 DNA sequence: TGTGCCAGCAGCAACGTGAACACCGGGGAGCTGTTTTTT.

Notes on this clone: Other DNA sequences within the sample encode an identical CDR3. The chain has TRBV18 and TRBJ2-1; tentatively, D is TRBD1 (6 bases). Germline V gene sequence: CDR1 KGHSH, CDR2 LQKENI. There are 14 residues in the CDR3. Trimming took 3 bases from V and 4 from J, leaving 10 bases between them. CDR3 nucleotides: TGTGCCAGCTCACCCTCAACAGGGTACAATGAGCAGTTCTTC. It specifies CASSPSTGYNEQFF.

The chain has TRBV7-3 and TRBJ2-7, with 11 nucleotides matching TRBD1. The V and J ends lost 6 bases and 6 bases, in that order; junction bases with no gene match: 7. Germline assignment: CDR1 SGHTA and CDR2 FQGTGA. This CDR3 is 14 amino acids long. The DNA for the CDR3 is TGTGCCAGCAGTCGGGACAGGGGGTTCGGCGAGCAGTACTTC. Amino acids: CASSRDRGFGEQYF.

This clone was observed at least ten times. Additional DNA sequences in this sample encode the identical CDR3. The V and J genes are TRBV19 and TRBJ2-1, with TRBD1 as a possible D gene (5 bases). Trimming removed 5 bases at V and 4 bases at J, with 9 bases between. The CDR3 sequence is 13 residues long. The germline V gene has CDR1 LNHDA and CDR2 SQIVND (reference sequence). CDR3 nucleotide sequence: TGTGCCAGTAGTCACCGACAGTACAATGAGCAGTTCTTC. This translates into CASSHRQYNEQFF.

CDR3 protein: CASSPSEGNYGYTF. The CDR3 bases are TGTGCCAGCAGCCCCTCGGAAGGAAACTATGGCTACACCTTC. This chain connects TRBV7-9 to TRBJ1-2; no definite D call. Germline loops: CDR1 SEHNR, CDR2 FQNEAQ (reference sequence). Trimming removed 5 bases at V and 2 bases at J, with 12 bases between. The CDR3 loop spans 14 amino acids.

V is TRBV6-1 and J is TRBJ1-2; D remains ambiguous. V lost 1 base and J 4 bases, leaving 13 bases between the germline ends. Looked up from germline, CDR1 is MNHNS and CDR2 is SASEGT. The CDR3 runs to 15 residues. The CDR3 sequence is CASSEGGFTIYGYTF. In nucleotides, the CDR3 is TGTGCCAGCAGTGAAGGGGGATTCACCATCTATGGCTACACCTTC.

The chain recombines TRBV4-2 with TRBJ2-3; 7 nucleotides match TRBD1. V was pared by 1 base and J by 0 bases, with 1 base of the junction left unmatched. Germline V gene lookup returns CDR1 LGHNA and CDR2 YNFKEQ. The CDR3 covers 15 residues. Here the CDR3 DNA reads TGTGCCAGCAGCCAAGCGGGACAGAGCACAGATACGCAGTATTTT. Translated: CASSQAGQSTDTQYF.

V and J are TRBV6-1 and TRBJ2-5; 9 bases map to TRBD2. The trim removed 7 bases at V and 4 bases at J, leaving 7 bases unmatched. Germline V gene lookup returns CDR1 MNHNS and CDR2 SASEGT. This CDR3 is built from 14 residues. The CDR3 coding sequence is TGTGCCAGCACCCGTGCGGGAGGGATAGAGACCCAGTACTTC. Protein sequence: CASTRAGGIETQYF.

This sequence joins TRBV11-2 and TRBJ1-1; D perhaps matches TRBD1 (5 bases). The CDR3 has 15 residues. V lost 5 bases and J 8 bases, leaving 21 bases between the germline ends. Per germline, CDR1 SGHAT and CDR2 FQNNGV. The CDR3 reads CASSPVGRVGPEAFF. The CDR3 coding sequence is TGTGCCAGCAGCCCGGTGGGCAGGGTAGGACCCGAAGCTTTCTTT.

V is TRBV25-1 and J is TRBJ1-1; D remains unclear. Germline CDR1 reads MGHDK; CDR2 reads SYGVNS. V gave up 3 bases and J gave up 5 bases, with 25 bases separating them. This CDR3 is built from 18 residues. CDR3: CASSDPQNRVVGVTEAFF. DNA for the CDR3: TGTGCCAGCAGTGACCCTCAAAATAGGGTGGTTGGGGTGACTGAAGCTTTCTTT.

This chain joins TRBV6-5 and TRBJ1-2; D might be TRBD1 (5 bases). The V end lost 6 bases, the J end lost 7 bases, and 12 bases lay between the germline ends. The CDR3 covers 12 residues. Germline V gene data show CDR1 as MNHEY and CDR2 as SVGAGI. This CDR3 reads CASRPERGGYTF. CDR3 coding DNA: TGTGCCAGCAGACCCGAAAGGGGTGGCTACACCTTC.

CDR3 sequence (DNA): TGCAGCGTTGGCCAGGGCCTGAACACTGAAGCTTTCTTT. Translated: CSVGQGLNTEAFF. The chain combines TRBV29-1 with TRBJ1-1; a possible D gene is TRBD1 (5 bases). Germline lookup yields CDR1 SQVTM and CDR2 ANQGSEA. The CDR3 covers 13 residues. The germline V and J ends were trimmed by 4 bases and 0 bases, with 9 bases remaining between them. Filled out from reference TRBV29-1 and TRBJ1-1, the complete variable domain reads SAVISQKPSRDICQRGTSLTIQCQVDSQVTMMFWYRQQPGQSLTLIATANQGSEATYESGFVIDKFPISRPNLTFSTLTVSNMSPEDSSIYLCSVGQGLNTEAFFGQGTRLTVV.

J is TRBJ1-5 and V is TRBV19; D unresolved. CDR1 and CDR2 (germline): LNHDA, SQIVND (reference sequence). V was trimmed by 3 bases and J by 7 bases, leaving 13 bases between them. CDR3 length equals 14 residues. The CDR3 loop reads CASSIQTDPQPQHF. CDR3 in DNA: TGTGCCAGTAGTATTCAAACCGATCCGCAGCCCCAGCATTTT.

The rearrangement uses TRBV9 and TRBJ2-7, with D perhaps assigned TRBD1 or TRBD2 (6 bases each). Trimming shortened V by 4 bases and J by 1 base, and 12 bases separated the two germline ends. The CDR3 consists of 14 residues. Per germline, CDR1 SGDLS and CDR2 YYNGEE. The CDR3 loop is CASSPGGLSYEQYF. CDR3 DNA sequence: TGTGCCAGCAGCCCCGGGGGCCTTTCCTACGAGCAGTACTTC.

This chain uses TRBV11-1 with TRBJ1-1; 9 bases are shared with TRBD1. Per germline, CDR1 SGHAT and CDR2 FQDESV (reference sequence). The CDR3 has 15 residues. The V gene end was trimmed by 5 bases and the J gene end by 5 bases; junction bases not matched to a gene: 9. CDR3 nucleotides: TGTGCCAGCAGCCCGAAGACAGGGGGGAGGACTGAAGCTTTCTTT. Protein sequence: CASSPKTGGRTEAFF.

The chain has TRBV28 and TRBJ2-6; D is uncertain. The CDR3 has 15 residues. V dropped 4 bases and J dropped 0 bases, with 7 bases sitting between them. Per the germline V gene, CDR1 is MDHEN and CDR2 is SYDVKM. This CDR3 is CASSSPGSGANVLTF. CDR3 DNA: TGTGCCAGCAGTTCCCCCGGCTCTGGGGCCAACGTCCTGACTTTC.

V usage is TRBV13 and J usage is TRBJ2-7, with TRBD2 identical over 15 bases. The CDR3 has 16 amino acids. CDR1 is PRHDT and CDR2 is FYEKMQ in the germline V gene (reference sequence). V dropped 2 bases and J dropped 3; count of bases not matched to a gene: 2. In DNA, the CDR3 is TGTGCCAGCAGCTTAAGGGGACTAGCGGGAGGCTACGAGCAGTACTTC. It is translated as CASSLRGLAGGYEQYF.

The genes are TRBV7-2 and TRBJ2-3; no clear D. From germline, CDR1 is SGHTA and CDR2 FQGNSA. Trimming left V 6 bases short and J 6 bases short, with 13 bases between. This CDR3 is built from 13 residues. In nucleotides, the CDR3 is TGTGCCAGCAGAATGGGATGGGCGGATACGCAGTATTTT. As protein: CASRMGWADTQYF. Combining the CDR3 with reference TRBV7-2 and TRBJ2-3 gives the whole variable domain GAGVSQSPSNKVTEKGKDVELRCDPISGHTALYWYRQSLGQGLEFLIYFQGNSAPDKSGLPSDRFSAERTGGSVSTLTIQRTQQEDSAVYLCASRMGWADTQYFGPGTRLTVL.

The chain has TRBV28 and TRBJ2-7, with TRBD1 matching 7 bases. The CDR3 runs 14 residues. The germline CDR1 and CDR2 sequences are MDHEN and SYDVKM. Germline trimming cut 6 bases from V and 2 bases from J; bases unmatched to any gene: 7. The CDR3 nucleotides are TGTGCCAGCAGCCCGGGACAGCCTCCCTACGAGCAGTACTTC. Translation gives CASSPGQPPYEQYF.

The J gene is TRBJ2-5, the V gene TRBV2; no firm D call. The ends were cut back, 8 bases at V and 4 bases at J, with 17 bases in the middle. Germline V gene sequence: CDR1 SNHLY, CDR2 FYNNEI. The CDR3 is made up of 14 amino acids. CDR3 residues: CASSRWASSETQYF. The CDR3, as DNA: TGTGCCAGCTCAAGGTGGGCTTCATCAGAGACCCAGTACTTC.

The rearrangement uses TRBV6-5 and TRBJ2-7, with D maybe TRBD1 (6 bases). Germline V gene sequence: CDR1 MNHEY, CDR2 SVGAGI. The CDR3 contains 14 residues. V was pared by 5 bases and J by 6 bases, with 17 bases between. The CDR3 sequence: CASSNGQSGSEQYF. CDR3 DNA: TGTGCCAGCAGTAACGGACAGTCAGGTTCCGAGCAGTACTTC.

This chain connects TRBV5-1 to TRBJ2-2; D gene unclear. The V end lost 4 bases, the J end lost 0 bases, and 10 bases lay between the germline ends. The CDR3 loop spans 15 amino acids. Germline V gene lookup returns CDR1 SGHRS and CDR2 YFSETQ. DNA for the CDR3: TGCGCCAGCAGCGTGCGACGGGCGAACACCGGGGAGCTGTTTTTT. It encodes CASSVRRANTGELFF.

This clone was counted between two and nine times. The J gene is TRBJ2-7, the V gene TRBV7-2; possible D gene TRBD2, 5 bases. Trimming took off 5 bases at V and 1 base at J, with 12 bases between the two ends. Germline V gene sequence: CDR1 SGHTA, CDR2 FQGNSA. This CDR3 spans 14 amino acids. DNA of the CDR3: TGTGCCAGCAGCCCTCAGGAGGTATCCTACGAGCAGTACTTC. It translates to CASSPQEVSYEQYF.

The chain is built from TRBV7-6 and TRBJ2-7; D might be TRBD2 (7 bases). Trimming took 9 bases from V and 3 from J, leaving 18 bases between them. The V gene's germline CDR1 is SGHVS and CDR2 FNYEAQ. This CDR3 is built from 14 residues. This CDR3 reads CASSRWGGFYEQYF. DNA for the CDR3: TGTGCCAGTAGTCGTTGGGGGGGCTTCTACGAGCAGTACTTC.

This clone occurred a few times. The chain joins TRBV6-5 to TRBJ1-5; D remains unclear. Germline lookup yields CDR1 MNHEY and CDR2 SVGAGI. This CDR3 is built from 12 residues. Trimming took off 6 bases at V and 11 bases at J, with 14 bases between the two ends. In DNA form, the CDR3 reads TGTGCCAGCAGCTCAAAGGTGGGGTCCCAGCATTTT. Residues: CASSSKVGSQHF.

The V call is TRBV18, the J call TRBJ2-3; TRBD2 matches at 10 bases. With 2 bases clipped from V and 5 bases from J, the junction kept 10 bases outside the gene matches. The CDR3 length is 17 residues. The germline V gene encodes CDR1 KGHSH and CDR2 LQKENI. CDR3 protein: CASSPSRAGGPEDTQYF. The CDR3 nucleotides are TGTGCCAGCTCACCATCCCGAGCGGGAGGGCCTGAAGATACGCAGTATTTT.

The chain recombines TRBV28 with TRBJ1-5; the match to TRBD1 covers 7 bases. The V and J ends lost 5 bases and 6 bases, in that order; junction bases with no gene match: 7. This CDR3 has 14 amino acids. Per the germline V gene, CDR1 is MDHEN and CDR2 is SYDVKM. For the CDR3, the DNA is TGTGCCAGCAGTCTCACAGGGGTAAGTCAGCCCCAGCATTTT. This codes for CASSLTGVSQPQHF.